A single sample gave rise to the 29 T cell receptor beta chains below, sequenced in a study of T cells in localized non-small cell lung cancer. The repertoire was sequenced with immunoSEQ multiplex PCR; TCRdb's copy has only in-frame clones and lacks some. The sample includes 7,500 to 10,000 clones, roughly 88% of them seen just once. The sequenced sample was peripheral blood, obtained before any cancer treatment. Every receptor here comes from a male donor older than 55 with stage III squamous cell lung carcinoma.

This clone was seen a few times. The CDR3 reads CASSEEQGLYPEQYF. Here the CDR3 DNA reads TGTGCCAGCAGTGAAGAGCAGGGGCTATATCCAGAGCAGTACTTC. This chain uses TRBV6-1 with TRBJ2-7, with D possibly TRBD1 on 6 matching bases. V dropped 1 base and J dropped 7 bases, with 17 bases sitting between them. The CDR3 loop spans 15 amino acids. Germline V gene data show CDR1 as MNHNS and CDR2 as SASEGT.

The chain has TRBV18 and TRBJ2-7, with D maybe TRBD2 (6 bases). There are 18 residues in the CDR3. Trimming cost V 2 bases and J 5 bases, with 25 bases left between them. Per the germline V gene, CDR1 is KGHSH and CDR2 is LQKENI. The CDR3 DNA reads as TGTGCCAGCTCACCATCGTTTGGTTTGCGGGACCAAGGGGACGAGCAGTACTTC. Encoded protein: CASSPSFGLRDQGDEQYF.

The chain is built from TRBV6-1 and TRBJ1-4, with D uncertain. This CDR3 has 17 amino acids. V lost 3 bases to trimming and J lost 4 bases, with 18 bases between them. Per germline, CDR1 MNHNS and CDR2 SASEGT. DNA of the CDR3: TGTGCCAGCAGTGATGGGTGGTCATGGGGAAATAATGAAAAACTGTTTTTT. Amino acid sequence: CASSDGWSWGNNEKLFF.

This clone has just one count. In nucleotides, the CDR3 is TGTGCCAGCAGCTCCGCGGGGCCTTTTGAACTGTTTTTT. Its protein is CASSSAGPFELFF. The chain carries TRBV11-2 and TRBJ1-4, with a possible D match to TRBD1 (5 bases). The V and J ends lost 4 bases and 12 bases respectively, with 15 bases between them. The CDR3 covers 13 residues. Per germline, CDR1 SGHAT and CDR2 FQNNGV.

J is TRBJ1-1 and V is TRBV7-2, with D hard to call. This CDR3 comprises 15 residues. Deletions cut 0 bases from V and 2 bases from J, with 10 bases between. Germline values: CDR1 SGHTA, CDR2 FQGNSA. The CDR3 spells CASSLAGHGNTEAFF. Written as DNA, the CDR3 is TGTGCCAGCAGCTTAGCTGGCCACGGTAACACTGAAGCTTTCTTT.

The CDR3 DNA follows: TGTGCCAGCAGCCCATGGGCAAGGAGGACTCCTGGAAACACCATATATTTT. It encodes CASSPWARRTPGNTIYF. The chain links TRBV14 to TRBJ1-3; D remains unclear. V lost 4 bases, J lost 2 bases, and 18 bases lay in between. Per the germline V gene, CDR1 is SGHDN and CDR2 is FVKESK. This CDR3 has 17 residues.

The chain joins TRBV6-1 to TRBJ1-2; TRBD1 aligns across 9 bases. Germline lookup yields CDR1 MNHNS and CDR2 SASEGT. Unmatched junction bases numbered 4, after V lost 1 base and J lost 4 bases. The CDR3 spans 15 residues. The CDR3: CASSEDRGRIYGYTF. CDR3 bases: TGTGCCAGCAGTGAAGACAGGGGGCGCATCTATGGCTACACCTTC.

The J gene is TRBJ2-5, the V gene TRBV15, with TRBD1 identical over 9 bases. V lost 3 bases, J lost 5 bases, and 4 bases stayed unmatched. The CDR3 spans 14 residues. Germline-derived CDR1 and CDR2 are LNHNV and YYDKDF (reference sequence). DNA of the CDR3: TGTGCCACCAGCAGTCGGACAGGGGAGGAGACCCAGTACTTC. Protein product: CATSSRTGEETQYF.

The chain links TRBV10-3 to TRBJ1-2; D remains unclear. V gave up 2 bases and J gave up 7 bases, with 8 bases separating them. The CDR3 has 12 amino acids. CDR1 and CDR2 from the germline V gene are ENHRY and SYGVKD. CDR3 region: CAISEVLGGYTF. Here the CDR3 DNA reads TGTGCCATCAGTGAGGTCCTCGGTGGCTACACCTTC.

This clone was seen just once. This sequence joins TRBV7-3 and TRBJ2-1, with 7 bases fitting TRBD2. This CDR3 spans 13 amino acids. Trimming cost V 5 bases and J 9 bases; bases outside gene matches: 7. Germline CDR1 reads SGHTA; CDR2 reads FQGTGA. The CDR3 DNA is TGTGCCAGCAGCGAACAACTAGCGTTTGAGCAGTTCTTC. Its protein is CASSEQLAFEQFF.

The chain recombines TRBV10-3 with TRBJ2-3; 9 bases fit TRBD2. The CDR3 has 16 residues. The germline V gene has CDR1 ENHRY and CDR2 SYGVKD. The junction had 9 bases not matched to a gene; V was cut back by 3 bases and J by 5 bases. The CDR3 DNA reads as TGTGCCATCAGTGATATGGCTAGCGGGGTCGGAGATACGCAGTATTTT. This codes for CAISDMASGVGDTQYF.

V usage is TRBV10-3 and J usage is TRBJ2-2; 8 nucleotides agree with TRBD1. The CDR3 is 18 residues long. CDR1 ENHRY and CDR2 SYGVKD come from the germline V gene. Trimming cost V 1 base and J 0 bases; bases outside gene matches: 7. CDR3 sequence: CAISELGQETANTGELFF. CDR3 nucleotide sequence: TGTGCCATCAGTGAGTTGGGACAGGAAACCGCGAACACCGGGGAGCTGTTTTTT.

V gene TRBV4-1 combines with J gene TRBJ1-5, with no clear D. Trimming took off 3 bases at V and 0 bases at J, with 15 bases between the two ends. This CDR3 has 17 residues. Germline CDR1 reads MGHRA; CDR2 reads YSYEKL. In DNA, the CDR3 is TGCGCCAGCAGCCACGGGCAAGCTCGAGGTAGCAATCAGCCCCAGCATTTT. Its translation: CASSHGQARGSNQPQHF.

The rearrangement uses TRBV7-3 and TRBJ2-6, with a weak D call TRBD2 (6 bases). CDR3 size: 15 residues. Trimming took 5 bases from V and 0 from J, leaving 8 bases between them. Per germline, CDR1 SGHTA and CDR2 FQGTGA. CDR3 loop: CASSPEGSGANVLTF. Here the CDR3 DNA reads TGTGCCAGCAGCCCGGAGGGCTCTGGGGCCAACGTCCTGACTTTC.

This sequence joins TRBV25-1 and TRBJ1-2; D is uncertain. V was shortened by 3 bases and J by 2 bases, with 10 bases between the two germline ends. This CDR3 contains 14 residues. Germline CDR1 and CDR2: MGHDK and SYGVNS. CDR3 loop: CASSDPGSNYGYTF. In DNA, the CDR3 is TGTGCCAGCAGTGACCCCGGTTCCAACTATGGCTACACCTTC.

This sequence joins TRBV21-1 and TRBJ1-5. TRBV21-1 is designated a pseudogene. The CDR3 extends over 16 amino acids. The DNA for the CDR3 is TGTGCCAGGAAAGGGACTCCTAGTAACCGTGGTAGGCCCCAGCATTTT. This codes for CARKGTPSNRGRPQHF.

The rearrangement joins TRBV6-5 to TRBJ2-7; TRBD1 might be the D (6 bases). Trimming pared 6 bases from V and 1 base from J, leaving 10 bases between. The CDR3 runs 13 residues. In germline, CDR1 is MNHEY, CDR2 SVGAGI. CDR3 loop: CASSGDRSYEQYF. The CDR3 DNA reads TGTGCCAGCAGCGGAGACAGGTCCTACGAGCAGTACTTC.

The J gene is TRBJ1-6, the V gene TRBV5-6; the D gene is possibly TRBD1 (6 bases). The CDR3 contains 15 residues. Trimming cost V 1 base and J 9 bases, with 14 bases left between them. Germline loops: CDR1 SGHDT, CDR2 YYEEEE. CDR3 sequence: CASSLYGDNSSPLHF. The CDR3 DNA is TGTGCCAGCAGCTTGTACGGGGACAACTCTTCACCCCTCCACTTT.

The V call is TRBV28, the J call TRBJ2-7; 10 bases are a match to TRBD1. CDR3 size: 18 residues. Trimming at V came to 3 bases and at J to 2 bases, leaving 13 bases not matched to a gene. The germline CDR1 and CDR2 sequences are MDHEN and SYDVKM. As DNA, the CDR3 is TGTGCCAGCAGTTTTCCCCCGGACAGGGGGATCCCTACCTACGAGCAGTACTTC. Its protein is CASSFPPDRGIPTYEQYF.

A single count supports this clone. This chain joins TRBV30 and TRBJ1-2; 7 positions match TRBD1. The CDR3 loop spans 13 amino acids. Looked up from germline, CDR1 is GTSNPN and CDR2 is SVGIG (reference sequence). Germline trimming cut 3 bases from V and 5 bases from J; bases unmatched to any gene: 6. In DNA, the CDR3 is TGTGCCTGGAGCAGGGACAGACCATATGGCTACACCTTC. It codes for CAWSRDRPYGYTF.

The CDR3 here is CASSYSGGTYEQYF. CDR3 nucleotide sequence: TGTGCCAGCAGTTACTCGGGAGGCACCTACGAGCAGTACTTC. The chain employs TRBV6-5 and TRBJ2-5; maybe TRBD2 (6 bases). The end of the DNA aligns better with TRBJ2-7, so the J call may be wrong. The germline V gene has CDR1 MNHEY and CDR2 SVGAGI. The CDR3 contains 14 residues.

The J gene is TRBJ2-2, the V gene TRBV19, with D possibly TRBD2 on 7 matching bases. The germline gives CDR1 LNHDA, CDR2 SQIVND (reference sequence). V dropped 4 bases and J dropped 4 bases, with 13 bases sitting between them. This CDR3 comprises 15 residues. The CDR3 region has the DNA TGTGCCAGTAGTAGGTCGGGGGGCGGCACCGGGGAGCTGTTTTTT. Its protein product is CASSRSGGGTGELFF.

The CDR3 nucleotides are TGTGCCAGCAGTTACTCGAGGACGGTGAACACTGAAGCTTTCTTT. Its translation: CASSYSRTVNTEAFF. J is TRBJ1-1 and V is TRBV6-6; D ambiguous. The germline CDR1 and CDR2 sequences are MNHNY and SVGAGI (reference sequence). Deletions cut 0 bases from V and 0 bases from J, with 8 bases between. The CDR3 extends over 15 amino acids.

V is TRBV29-1 and J is TRBJ2-3, with TRBD1 matching over 10 bases. CDR1 and CDR2 from the germline V gene are SQVTM and ANQGSEA. Losses at the gene ends were 6 bases for V and 0 bases for J; bases not matched to a gene: 3. The CDR3 length is 14 residues. The CDR3 DNA reads as TGCAGCGTGGGGACAGGGGATAGCACAGATACGCAGTATTTT. The encoded protein is CSVGTGDSTDTQYF.

The chain joins TRBV10-3 to TRBJ1-1, with TRBD1 matching 8 bases. With V trimmed by 4 bases and J by 4 bases, 5 bases remained unmatched. The CDR3 has 14 residues. Germline values: CDR1 ENHRY, CDR2 SYGVKD. The CDR3 DNA sequence: TGTGCCATCAGTGGGACAGGGATAGGCACTGAAGCTTTCTTT. Protein product: CAISGTGIGTEAFF.

Comments on this clone: This sample also contains other DNA sequences that code for the same CDR3. The chain's CDR3 is CASSLEVRGGWGEQYF. DNA for the CDR3: TGTGCCAGCAGCTTAGAGGTGCGGGGGGGCTGGGGCGAGCAGTACTTC. V gene TRBV7-6 combines with J gene TRBJ2-7, with 9 bases fitting TRBD2. The J segment lost 6 bases and the V segment lost 1 base, leaving 10 bases of the junction unmatched. This CDR3 comprises 16 residues. Germline CDR1 SGHVS, CDR2 FNYEAQ.

The V gene is TRBV5-1, the J gene TRBJ2-5; no firm D call. The length of the CDR3 is 13 residues. V was pared by 1 base and J by 5 bases, with 9 bases between. CDR1 SGHRS and CDR2 YFSETQ come from the germline V gene. The CDR3, as DNA: TGCGCCAGCAGCTTGTATTCGGGTGAGACCCAGTACTTC. It translates to CASSLYSGETQYF.

V gene TRBV10-3 combines with J gene TRBJ1-1; 7 bases line up with TRBD1. V gave up 2 bases and J gave up 3 bases; unmatched junction bases: 9. The CDR3 loop spans 16 amino acids. CDR1 is ENHRY and CDR2 is SYGVKD in the germline V gene. CDR3 nucleotide sequence: TGTGCCATCAGTGAGGTCGGTCCAGGGGGTTACACTGAAGCTTTCTTT. The encoded protein is CAISEVGPGGYTEAFF.

In this sample, this clone turned up once. The chain carries TRBV5-1 and TRBJ2-5, with D tentatively TRBD1 or TRBD2 (5 bases each). The CDR3 contains 17 residues. The ends were cut back, 4 bases at V and 7 bases at J, with 26 bases in the middle. CDR1 and CDR2 from the germline V gene are SGHRS and YFSETQ. This CDR3 is CASSTPPGAARVGTQYF. Written as DNA, the CDR3 is TGCGCCAGCAGCACCCCACCCGGGGCAGCGCGTGTCGGGACCCAGTACTTC.